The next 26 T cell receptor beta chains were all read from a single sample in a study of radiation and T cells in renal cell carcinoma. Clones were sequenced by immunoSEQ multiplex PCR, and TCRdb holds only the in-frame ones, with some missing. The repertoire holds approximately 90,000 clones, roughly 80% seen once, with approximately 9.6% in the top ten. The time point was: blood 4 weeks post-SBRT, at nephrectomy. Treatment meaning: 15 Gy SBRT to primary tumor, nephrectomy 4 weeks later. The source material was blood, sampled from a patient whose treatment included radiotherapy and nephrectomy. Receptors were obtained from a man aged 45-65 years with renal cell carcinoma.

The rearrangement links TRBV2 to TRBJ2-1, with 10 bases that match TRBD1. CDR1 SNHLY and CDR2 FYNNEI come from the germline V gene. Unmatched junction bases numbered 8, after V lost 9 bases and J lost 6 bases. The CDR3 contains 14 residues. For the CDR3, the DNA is TGTGCCAGTCGATCGGGACAGGGGTCCAATGAGCAGTTCTTC. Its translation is CASRSGQGSNEQFF.

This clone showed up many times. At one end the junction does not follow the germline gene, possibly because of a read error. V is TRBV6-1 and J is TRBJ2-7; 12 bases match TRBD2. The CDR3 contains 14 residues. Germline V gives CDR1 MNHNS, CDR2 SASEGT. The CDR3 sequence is CASRTSGASNEQYF. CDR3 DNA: TGTGCCTCTCGGACTAGCGGGGCCTCCAACGAGCAGTACTTC.

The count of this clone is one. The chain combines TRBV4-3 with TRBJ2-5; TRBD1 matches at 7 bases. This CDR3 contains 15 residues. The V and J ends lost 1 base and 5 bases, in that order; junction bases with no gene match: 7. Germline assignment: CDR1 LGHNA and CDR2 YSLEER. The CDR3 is CASSQGFRTGETQYF. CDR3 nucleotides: TGCGCCAGCAGCCAAGGGTTCAGGACAGGTGAGACCCAGTACTTC.

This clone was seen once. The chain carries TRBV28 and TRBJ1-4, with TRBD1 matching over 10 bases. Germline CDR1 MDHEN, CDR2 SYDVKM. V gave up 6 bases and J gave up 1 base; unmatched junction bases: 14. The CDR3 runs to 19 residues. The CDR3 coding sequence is TGTGCCAGCAGAGCCAGCCTTGGACAGGGGGGGAAAACTAATGAAAAACTGTTTTTT. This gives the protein CASRASLGQGGKTNEKLFF.

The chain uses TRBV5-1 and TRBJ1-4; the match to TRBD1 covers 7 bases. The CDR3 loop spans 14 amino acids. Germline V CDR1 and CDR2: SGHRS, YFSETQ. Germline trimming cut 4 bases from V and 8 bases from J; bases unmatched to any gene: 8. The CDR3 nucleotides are TGCGCCAGCAGCCCGGGACAGCATCACGAAAAACTGTTTTTT. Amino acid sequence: CASSPGQHHEKLFF.

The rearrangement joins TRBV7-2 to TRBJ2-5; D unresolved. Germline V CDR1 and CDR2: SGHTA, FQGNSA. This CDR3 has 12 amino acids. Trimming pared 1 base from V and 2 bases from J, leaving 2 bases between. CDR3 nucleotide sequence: TGTGCCAGCAGCTTAGGGCAAGAGACCCAGTACTTC. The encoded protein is CASSLGQETQYF. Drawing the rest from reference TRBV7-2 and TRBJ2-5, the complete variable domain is GAGVSQSPSNKVTEKGKDVELRCDPISGHTALYWYRQSLGQGLEFLIYFQGNSAPDKSGLPSDRFSAERTGGSVSTLTIQRTQQEDSAVYLCASSLGQETQYFGPGTRLLVL.

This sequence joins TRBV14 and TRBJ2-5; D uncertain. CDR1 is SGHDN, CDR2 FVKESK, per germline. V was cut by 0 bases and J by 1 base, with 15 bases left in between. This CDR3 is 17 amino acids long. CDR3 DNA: TGTGCCAGCAGCCAAGATCGGATAGGCGAACCCCAAGAGACCCAGTACTTC. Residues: CASSQDRIGEPQETQYF.

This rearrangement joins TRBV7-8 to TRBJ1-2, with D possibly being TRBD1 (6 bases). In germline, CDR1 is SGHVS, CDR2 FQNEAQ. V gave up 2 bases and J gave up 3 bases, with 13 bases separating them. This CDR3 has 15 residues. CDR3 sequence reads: CASSLTGNEYYGYTF. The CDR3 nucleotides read TGTGCCAGCAGCTTAACAGGGAATGAGTACTATGGCTACACCTTC.

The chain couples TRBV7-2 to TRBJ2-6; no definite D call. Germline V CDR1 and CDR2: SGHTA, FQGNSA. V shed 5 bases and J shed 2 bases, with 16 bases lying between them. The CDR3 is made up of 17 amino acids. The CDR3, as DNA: TGTGCCAGCAGCCTAGGCCTTGGGGTGACTGGGGCCAACGTCCTGACTTTC. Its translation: CASSLGLGVTGANVLTF. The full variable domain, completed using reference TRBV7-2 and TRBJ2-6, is GAGVSQSPSNKVTEKGKDVELRCDPISGHTALYWYRQSLGQGLEFLIYFQGNSAPDKSGLPSDRFSAERTGGSVSTLTIQRTQQEDSAVYLCASSLGLGVTGANVLTFGAGSRLTVL.

Here the CDR3 reads CAISAATGGAVTEAFF. DNA of the CDR3: TGTGCCATCAGTGCGGCGACAGGGGGCGCGGTCACTGAAGCTTTCTTT. The gene calls are TRBV10-3 and TRBJ1-1, with TRBD1 matching over 10 bases. Germline CDR1 ENHRY, CDR2 SYGVKD. The CDR3 totals 16 residues. V shed 4 bases and J 4 bases; nucleotides not matched to a gene: 9.

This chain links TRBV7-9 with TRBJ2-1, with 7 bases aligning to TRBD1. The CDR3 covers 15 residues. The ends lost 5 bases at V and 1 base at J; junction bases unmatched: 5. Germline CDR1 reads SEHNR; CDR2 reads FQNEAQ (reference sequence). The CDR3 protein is CASSPQQGSYNEQFF. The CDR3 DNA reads TGTGCCAGCAGCCCCCAACAGGGGTCCTACAATGAGCAGTTCTTC.

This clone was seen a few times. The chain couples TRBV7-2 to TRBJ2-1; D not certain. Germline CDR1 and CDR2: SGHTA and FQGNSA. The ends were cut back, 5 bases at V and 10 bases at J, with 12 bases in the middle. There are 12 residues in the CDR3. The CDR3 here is CASSHPAREQFF. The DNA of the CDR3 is TGTGCCAGCAGCCATCCCGCCCGGGAGCAGTTCTTC.

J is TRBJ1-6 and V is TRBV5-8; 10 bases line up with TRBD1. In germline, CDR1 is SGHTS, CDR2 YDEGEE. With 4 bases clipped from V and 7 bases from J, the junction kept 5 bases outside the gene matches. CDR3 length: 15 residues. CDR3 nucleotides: TGTGCCAGCAGCATCCGACAGGGGGCAAATTCACCCCTCCACTTT. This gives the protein CASSIRQGANSPLHF.

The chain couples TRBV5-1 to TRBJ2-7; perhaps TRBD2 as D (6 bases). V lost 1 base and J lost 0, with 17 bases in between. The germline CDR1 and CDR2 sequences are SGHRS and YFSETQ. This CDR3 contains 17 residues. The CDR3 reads CASSLTAPGGLSYEQYF. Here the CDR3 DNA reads TGCGCCAGCAGCTTGACCGCACCTGGGGGACTCTCCTACGAGCAGTACTTC. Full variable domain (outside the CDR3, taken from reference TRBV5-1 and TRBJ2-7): KAGVTQTPRYLIKTRGQQVTLSCSPISGHRSVSWYQQTPGQGLQFLFEYFSETQRNKGNFPGRFSGRQFSNSRSEMNVSTLELGDSALYLCASSLTAPGGLSYEQYFGPGTRLTVT.

The CDR3 DNA reads as TGTGCCAGCAGCGTAGACAGCTCAGATACGCAGTATTTT. Protein sequence: CASSVDSSDTQYF. This sequence joins TRBV9 and TRBJ2-3; D unresolved. Trimming left V 0 bases short and J 4 bases short, with 6 bases between. Germline assignment: CDR1 SGDLS and CDR2 YYNGEE. The CDR3 covers 13 residues.

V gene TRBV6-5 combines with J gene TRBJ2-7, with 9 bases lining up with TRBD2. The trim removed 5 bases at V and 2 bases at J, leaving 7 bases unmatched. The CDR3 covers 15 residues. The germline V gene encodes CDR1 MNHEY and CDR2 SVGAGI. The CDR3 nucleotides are TGTGCCAGCAGTAATAGCGGGAGATTTACCTACGAGCAGTACTTC. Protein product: CASSNSGRFTYEQYF.

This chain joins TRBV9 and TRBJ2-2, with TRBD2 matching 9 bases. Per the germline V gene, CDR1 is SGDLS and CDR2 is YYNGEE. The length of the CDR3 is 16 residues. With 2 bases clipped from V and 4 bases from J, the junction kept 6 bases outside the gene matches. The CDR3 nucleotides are TGTGCCAGCAGCGTTAAGCGGGGGGAGGCCACCGGGGAGCTGTTTTTT. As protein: CASSVKRGEATGELFF.

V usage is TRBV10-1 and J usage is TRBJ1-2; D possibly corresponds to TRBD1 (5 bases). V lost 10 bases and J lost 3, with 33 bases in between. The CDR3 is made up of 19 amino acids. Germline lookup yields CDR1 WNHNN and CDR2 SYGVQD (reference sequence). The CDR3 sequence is CAIKTGIKLYLAGYYGYTF. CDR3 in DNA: TGCGCCATCAAAACCGGCATCAAGCTTTATCTGGCAGGGTACTATGGCTACACCTTC.

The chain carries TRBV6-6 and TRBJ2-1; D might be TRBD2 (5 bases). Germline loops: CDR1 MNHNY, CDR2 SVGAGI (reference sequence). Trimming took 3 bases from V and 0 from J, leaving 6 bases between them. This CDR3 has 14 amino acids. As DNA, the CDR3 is TGTGCCAGCAGTTATCGGGACTCCTACAATGAGCAGTTCTTC. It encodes CASSYRDSYNEQFF.

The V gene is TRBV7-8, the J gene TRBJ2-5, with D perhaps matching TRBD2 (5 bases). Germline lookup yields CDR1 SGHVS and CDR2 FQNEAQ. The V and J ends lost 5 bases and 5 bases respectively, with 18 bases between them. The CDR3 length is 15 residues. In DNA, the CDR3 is TGTGCCAGCAGCCCCCAAAGACTACCCGGGGAGACCCAGTACTTC. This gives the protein CASSPQRLPGETQYF.

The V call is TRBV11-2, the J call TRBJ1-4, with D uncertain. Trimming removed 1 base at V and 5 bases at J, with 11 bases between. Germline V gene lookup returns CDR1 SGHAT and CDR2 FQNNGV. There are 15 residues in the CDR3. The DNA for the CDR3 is TGTGCCAGCAGCTTAGGCGGCGCGGAGAATGAAAAACTGTTTTTT. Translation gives CASSLGGAENEKLFF.

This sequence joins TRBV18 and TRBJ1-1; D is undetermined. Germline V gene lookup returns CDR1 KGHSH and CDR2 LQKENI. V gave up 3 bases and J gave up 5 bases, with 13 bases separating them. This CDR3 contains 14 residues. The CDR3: CASSPTYLVTEAFF. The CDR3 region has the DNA TGTGCCAGCTCACCGACCTACCTGGTGACTGAAGCTTTCTTT. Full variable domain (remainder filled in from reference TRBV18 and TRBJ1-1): NAGVMQNPRHLVRRRGQEARLRCSPMKGHSHVYWYRQLPEEGLKFMVYLQKENIIDESGMPKERFSAEFPKEGPSILRIQQVVRGDSAAYFCASSPTYLVTEAFFGQGTRLTVV.

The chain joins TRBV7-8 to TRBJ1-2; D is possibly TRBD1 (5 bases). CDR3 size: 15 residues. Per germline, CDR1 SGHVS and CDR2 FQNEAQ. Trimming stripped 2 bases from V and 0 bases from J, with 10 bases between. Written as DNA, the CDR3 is TGTGCCAGCAGCTTAATACAGGAGTCTAACTATGGCTACACCTTC. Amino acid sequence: CASSLIQESNYGYTF.

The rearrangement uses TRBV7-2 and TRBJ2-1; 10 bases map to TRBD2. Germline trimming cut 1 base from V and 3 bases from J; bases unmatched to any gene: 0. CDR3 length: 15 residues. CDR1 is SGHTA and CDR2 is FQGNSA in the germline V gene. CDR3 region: CASSLVAGGYNEQFF. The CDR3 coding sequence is TGTGCCAGCAGCTTAGTAGCGGGGGGCTACAATGAGCAGTTCTTC.

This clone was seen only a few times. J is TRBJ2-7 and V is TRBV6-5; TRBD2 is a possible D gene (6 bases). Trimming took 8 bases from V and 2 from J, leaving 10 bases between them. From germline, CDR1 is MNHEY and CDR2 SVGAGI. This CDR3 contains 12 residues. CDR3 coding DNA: TGTGCCAGCCGGGACTCCACCTACGAGCAGTACTTC. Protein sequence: CASRDSTYEQYF.

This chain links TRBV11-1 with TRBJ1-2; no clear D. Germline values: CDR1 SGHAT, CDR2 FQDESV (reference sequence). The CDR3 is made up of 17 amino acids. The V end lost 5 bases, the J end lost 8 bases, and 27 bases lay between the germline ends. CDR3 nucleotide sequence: TGTGCCAGCAGCGACCACGAACCTCTGGGGTCCCCGGGAGGCTACACCTTC. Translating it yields CASSDHEPLGSPGGYTF.